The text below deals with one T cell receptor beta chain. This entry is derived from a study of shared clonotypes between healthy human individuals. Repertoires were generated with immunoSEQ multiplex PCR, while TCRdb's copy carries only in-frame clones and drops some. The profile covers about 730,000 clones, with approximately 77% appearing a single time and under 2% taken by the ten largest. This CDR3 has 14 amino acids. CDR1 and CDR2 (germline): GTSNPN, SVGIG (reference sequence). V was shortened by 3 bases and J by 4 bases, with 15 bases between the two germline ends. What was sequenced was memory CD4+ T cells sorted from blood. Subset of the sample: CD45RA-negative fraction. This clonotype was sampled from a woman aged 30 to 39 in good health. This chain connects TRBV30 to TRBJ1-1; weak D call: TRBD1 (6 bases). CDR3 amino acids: CAWSNLGGVTEAFF. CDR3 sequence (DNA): TGTGCCTGGAGCAATCTAGGGGGTGTCACTGAAGCTTTCTTT.